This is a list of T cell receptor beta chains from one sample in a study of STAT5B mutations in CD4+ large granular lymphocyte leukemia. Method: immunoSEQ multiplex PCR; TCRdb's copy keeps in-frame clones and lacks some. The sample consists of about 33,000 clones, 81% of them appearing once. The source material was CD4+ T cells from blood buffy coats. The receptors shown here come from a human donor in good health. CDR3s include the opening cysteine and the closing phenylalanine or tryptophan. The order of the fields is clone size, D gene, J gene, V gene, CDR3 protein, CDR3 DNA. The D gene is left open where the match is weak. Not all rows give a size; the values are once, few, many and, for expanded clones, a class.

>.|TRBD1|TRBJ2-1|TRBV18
CASSPAGTEMYNEQFF
TGTGCCAGCTCACCGGCCGGGACAGAGATGTACAATGAGCAGTTCTTC
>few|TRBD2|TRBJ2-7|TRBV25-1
CASSDEREASYEQYF
TGTGCCAGCAGTGATGAGCGGGAGGCCTCCTACGAGCAGTACTTC
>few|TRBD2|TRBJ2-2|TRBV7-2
CASSLIAGGAGELFF
TGTGCCAGCAGCTTAATAGCGGGAGGTGCCGGGGAGCTGTTTTTT
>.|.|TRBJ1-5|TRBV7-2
CASSLALGTESNQPQHF
TGTGCCAGCAGCTTAGCCTTAGGCACAGAGAGCAATCAGCCCCAGCATTTT
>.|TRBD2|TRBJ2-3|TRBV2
CASSGGRASDTQYF
TGTGCCAGCAGTGGCGGGAGGGCCTCAGATACGCAGTATTTT
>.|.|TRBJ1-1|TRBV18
CASSPWPWAAEAFF
TGTGCCAGCTCACCCTGGCCTTGGGCCGCTGAAGCTTTCTTT
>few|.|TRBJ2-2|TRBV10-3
CAISDGTGTGELFF
TGTGCCATCAGTGACGGTACCGGCACCGGGGAGCTGTTTTTT
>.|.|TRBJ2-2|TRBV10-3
CAISESAGELFF
TGTGCCATCAGTGAGTCTGCCGGGGAGCTGTTTTTT
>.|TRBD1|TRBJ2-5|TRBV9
CASSALQGAQETQYF
TGTGCCAGCAGCGCACTGCAGGGGGCCCAAGAGACCCAGTACTTC
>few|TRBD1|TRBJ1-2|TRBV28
CASSLWTGDNGYTF
TGTGCCAGCAGTTTATGGACAGGGGATAATGGCTACACCTTC